This entry lists 3 T cell receptor beta chains sequenced from one sample in a study of neoadjuvant anti-PD-1 for oral cavity cancer. Generated by immunoSEQ multiplex PCR, the TCRdb table keeps only in-frame clones and is missing some. The sample includes tens of thousands of clones, 83% seen only once; the top ten take nearly 3.5%. The sample here was PBMCs, taken before nivolumab (anti-PD-1) treatment. Receptors were obtained from a person between 40 and 85 years old with oral cavity squamous cell carcinoma.

The chain recombines TRBV5-1 with TRBJ1-1; D unresolved. Trimming took off 1 base at V and 1 base at J, with 5 bases between the two ends. Germline V CDR1 and CDR2: SGHRS, YFSETQ. The CDR3 is made up of 13 amino acids. The CDR3 spells CASSLRGNTEAFF. Written as DNA, the CDR3 is TGCGCCAGCAGCTTGCGGGGGAACACTGAAGCTTTCTTT.

J is TRBJ2-7 and V is TRBV6-6; perhaps TRBD2 as D (5 bases). Between the trimmed V and J ends, which lost 4 bases and 4 bases, there was a span of 17 bases. CDR1 and CDR2 from the germline V gene are MNHNY and SVGAGI (reference sequence). This CDR3 is 15 amino acids long. The CDR3 protein is CASSSPGSYGYEQYF. DNA for the CDR3: TGTGCCAGCAGTTCCCCGGGGTCATATGGTTACGAGCAGTACTTC.

The chain joins TRBV6-1 to TRBJ2-1; D ambiguous. V was shortened by 2 bases and J by 4 bases, with 12 bases between the two germline ends. The CDR3 covers 15 residues. The germline gives CDR1 MNHNS, CDR2 SASEGT. The CDR3 reads CASSESPSEYNEQFF. The CDR3 DNA is TGTGCCAGCAGTGAATCCCCCTCCGAATACAATGAGCAGTTCTTC.